These 18 T cell receptor beta chains came from one sample sequenced in a study of blood T cell repertoires in COVID-19. Some clones are missing from TCRdb's copy, which holds only in-frame ones; the method was immunoSEQ multiplex PCR. The table lists around 290,000 clones, around 86% of them singletons. The material sequenced was PBMCs or T cells enriched from blood (not recorded which). These receptors all come from a woman in her thirties or forties who had recovered from COVID-19.

This chain connects TRBV7-9 to TRBJ1-4; 9 bases map to TRBD1. Germline assignment: CDR1 SEHNR and CDR2 FQNEAQ (reference sequence). V trimming: 10 bases; J trimming: 5 bases; junction bases outside the gene matches: 5. The CDR3 length is 13 residues. CDR3 nucleotide sequence: TGTGCCACCCTGGACAGGGGCAATGAAAAACTGTTTTTT. Translation: CATLDRGNEKLFF.

A note on this clone: The same CDR3 is also encoded by other DNA sequences in this sample. The chain's CDR3 is CASSLSGSTDTQYF. The DNA of the CDR3 is TGCGCCAGCAGCTTGTCGGGGTCCACAGATACGCAGTATTTT. The chain recombines TRBV5-1 with TRBJ2-3; D is perhaps TRBD2 (5 bases). In germline, CDR1 is SGHRS, CDR2 YFSETQ. This CDR3 is built from 14 residues. Trimming shortened V by 1 base and J by 2 bases, and 8 bases separated the two germline ends.

This clone has just one count. This chain connects TRBV19 to TRBJ1-2, with 9 bases aligning to TRBD1. The germline CDR1 and CDR2 sequences are LNHDA and SQIVND (reference sequence). Trimming took 3 bases from V and 2 from J; bases not matched to a gene: 7. This CDR3 has 16 amino acids. The CDR3 spells CASSISGTGLNYGYTF. CDR3 sequence (DNA): TGTGCCAGTAGTATCTCGGGGACAGGGTTAAACTATGGCTACACCTTC. Full variable domain (outside the CDR3, taken from reference TRBV19 and TRBJ1-2): DGGITQSPKYLFRKEGQNVTLSCEQNLNHDAMYWYRQDPGQGLRLIYYSQIVNDFQKGDIAEGYSVSREKKESFPLTVTSAQKNPTAFYLCASSISGTGLNYGYTFGSGTRLTVV.

The V and J genes are TRBV5-1 and TRBJ2-7; D perhaps matches TRBD1 (9 bases). The CDR3 consists of 16 residues. Germline V gives CDR1 SGHRS, CDR2 YFSETQ. The V end was cut by 4 bases, the J end by 6 bases, with 23 bases between. This CDR3 reads CASSTGGWTGVFEQYF. The CDR3 nucleotides read TGCGCCAGCAGCACGGGAGGGTGGACAGGGGTGTTCGAGCAGTACTTC.

The chain couples TRBV15 to TRBJ2-2; D remains unclear. Germline CDR1 reads LNHNV; CDR2 reads YYDKDF (reference sequence). This CDR3 has 19 amino acids. V was cut by 2 bases and J by 0 bases, with 19 bases left in between. The CDR3 nucleotides are TGTGCCACCAGCAGATCATTCACTTCCCGCGGAACGAACACCGGGGAGCTGTTTTTT. It codes for CATSRSFTSRGTNTGELFF.

The chain recombines TRBV13 with TRBJ2-1; TRBD2 matches 9 bases. CDR1 PRHDT and CDR2 FYEKMQ come from the germline V gene (reference sequence). The trim removed 6 bases at V and 0 bases at J, leaving 6 bases unmatched. This CDR3 has 16 amino acids. DNA of the CDR3: TGTGCCAGCAGAGGGCGGGGGGGCCTCTCCTACAATGAGCAGTTCTTC. Residues: CASRGRGGLSYNEQFF.

A few counts support this clone. J is TRBJ1-4 and V is TRBV28; D is possibly TRBD1 (5 bases). V lost 4 bases and J 4 bases, leaving 13 bases between the germline ends. Germline CDR1 and CDR2: MDHEN and SYDVKM. This CDR3 region has 15 residues. CDR3 bases: TGTGCCAGCAGTTCTCCAGGAAGGGGTAATGAAAAACTGTTTTTT. It specifies CASSSPGRGNEKLFF.

The chain links TRBV19 to TRBJ2-1; 9 bases match TRBD2. Germline CDR1 LNHDA, CDR2 SQIVND (reference sequence). The ends lost 7 bases at V and 7 bases at J; junction bases unmatched: 14. The CDR3 runs 16 residues. DNA of the CDR3: TGTGCCAGTACTCCTCACCCGGGACTAGCTGGGAATGAGCAGTTCTTC. As protein: CASTPHPGLAGNEQFF.

J is TRBJ1-4 and V is TRBV3-1 (or the pseudogene TRBV3-2), with 10 bases that match TRBD1. Germline CDR1 LGHDT, CDR2 YNNKEL (reference sequence). The CDR3 has 16 residues. V lost 4 bases, J lost 2 bases, and 4 bases stayed unmatched. In nucleotides, the CDR3 is TGTGCCAGCAGCCGACAGGGGGCCGCCACTAATGAAAAACTGTTTTTT. Protein product: CASSRQGAATNEKLFF.

This rearrangement joins TRBV5-6 to TRBJ2-7, with TRBD2 matching over 8 bases. Germline CDR1 and CDR2: SGHDT and YYEEEE. V shed 0 bases, J shed 4 bases, and the junction held 9 bases outside the gene matches. CDR3 length equals 16 residues. CDR3 in DNA: TGTGCCAGCAGCTTGGCGCTGGCGGGGGGACTGTACGAGCAGTACTTC. Translating it yields CASSLALAGGLYEQYF. Combining the CDR3 with reference TRBV5-6 and TRBJ2-7 gives the whole variable domain DAGVTQSPTHLIKTRGQQVTLRCSPKSGHDTVSWYQQALGQGPQFIFQYYEEEERQRGNFPDRFSGHQFPNYSSELNVNALLLGDSALYLCASSLALAGGLYEQYFGPGTRLTVT.

The sample holds one count of this clone. V gene TRBV5-5 combines with J gene TRBJ2-5; 12 positions match TRBD2. With 4 bases clipped from V and 2 bases from J, the junction kept 12 bases outside the gene matches. The germline gives CDR1 SGHKS, CDR2 YYEKEE (reference sequence). The CDR3 has 18 amino acids. CDR3 loop: CASSLHLTSGGQQETQYF. The CDR3 nucleotides read TGTGCCAGCAGCCTCCACCTTACTAGCGGGGGGCAGCAAGAGACCCAGTACTTC. Drawing the rest from reference TRBV5-5 and TRBJ2-5, the complete variable domain is DAGVTQSPTHLIKTRGQQVTLRCSPISGHKSVSWYQQVLGQGPQFIFQYYEKEERGRGNFPDRFSARQFPNYSSELNVNALLLGDSALYLCASSLHLTSGGQQETQYFGPGTRLLVL.

V is TRBV11-1 and J is TRBJ2-7; D is uncertain. Germline lookup yields CDR1 SGHAT and CDR2 FQDESV (reference sequence). V lost 4 bases, J lost 2 bases, and 3 bases lay in between. This CDR3 has 11 residues. As DNA, the CDR3 is TGTGCCAGCAGCTCGGCCTACGAGCAGTACTTC. This translates into CASSSAYEQYF.

J is TRBJ2-1 and V is TRBV5-1; 9 bases are shared with TRBD2. The CDR3 extends over 15 amino acids. The V gene's germline CDR1 is SGHRS and CDR2 YFSETQ. Trimming at V came to 2 bases and at J to 1 base, leaving 1 base not matched to a gene. The CDR3 sequence: CASSFSGGSYNEQFF. The CDR3 DNA reads as TGCGCCAGCAGCTTTAGCGGGGGATCCTACAATGAGCAGTTCTTC.

This chain connects TRBV3-1 (or the pseudogene TRBV3-2) to TRBJ2-5; weak D call: TRBD1 (6 bases). The CDR3 spans 15 residues. The V gene's germline CDR1 is LGHDT and CDR2 YNNKEL (reference sequence). V lost 10 bases, J lost 2 bases, and 20 bases lay in between. CDR3 DNA: TGTGCCATATCGTCAGGGGCCCACCAGCAAGAGACCCAGTACTTC. The encoded protein is CAISSGAHQQETQYF.

The chain carries TRBV4-1 and TRBJ1-3, with 9 bases lining up with TRBD1. Germline-derived CDR1 and CDR2 are MGHRA and YSYEKL. The V segment lost 4 bases and the J segment 4 bases; nucleotides outside the gene matches: 8. CDR3 size: 16 residues. In DNA, the CDR3 is TGCGCCAGCAGCCTATCCGGGACAGGGCAAGGAAACACCATATATTTT. Translated: CASSLSGTGQGNTIYF.

The CDR3 region has the DNA TGTGCCACCAGCGGGGGATCGGACAGGGCCATCACAGATACGCAGTATTTT. Its protein is CATSGGSDRAITDTQYF. The gene calls are TRBV15 and TRBJ2-3; TRBD1 matches 8 bases. The CDR3 length is 17 residues. CDR1 and CDR2 from the germline V gene are LNHNV and YYDKDF (reference sequence). V was clipped by 5 bases and J by 2 bases; unmatched bases: 12.

This chain joins TRBV2 and TRBJ1-3; 7 bases are a match to TRBD1. V shed 7 bases, J shed 4 bases, and the junction held 7 bases outside the gene matches. Germline CDR1 SNHLY, CDR2 FYNNEI. This CDR3 region has 14 residues. The CDR3 DNA sequence: TGTGCCAGCACCGCGGACAGGTCGGGAAACACCATATATTTT. This translates into CASTADRSGNTIYF.

V and J are TRBV30 and TRBJ1-4; tentative D call: TRBD1 (6 bases). CDR3 length: 16 residues. The V gene's germline CDR1 is GTSNPN and CDR2 SVGIG (reference sequence). V was shortened by 1 base and J by 2 bases, with 14 bases between the two germline ends. The DNA for the CDR3 is TGTGCCTGGAGTGACCCCGGGACACTCACTAATGAAAAACTGTTTTTT. Amino acids: CAWSDPGTLTNEKLFF.